These 10 T cell receptor beta chains were sequenced from one sample in a study of CD8 T cells in Susac syndrome. Random hexamers were used to reverse transcribe an amount of roughly 0.45 to 1 ug RNA. MiXCR was run by TCRdb on the immunoSEQ multiplex PCR reads, yielding one entry per CDR3 protein. This table holds a few hundred thousand distinct CDR3 sequences, 95% found once. Sample: CD4+ T cells from PBMCs. These receptors all come from a human donor with multiple sclerosis.

In this sample, this clonotype turned up once. The V call is TRBV20-1, the J call TRBJ2-2; D remains ambiguous. CDR1 DFQATT and CDR2 SNEGSKA come from the germline V gene (reference sequence). The CDR3 is 15 amino acids. Trimming stripped 6 bases from V and 5 bases from J, with 19 bases between. This CDR3 is CSARVASRGTGELFF. In DNA form, the CDR3 reads TGCAGTGCCCGAGTGGCGAGTAGAGGTACCGGGGAGCTGTTTTTT.

The chain combines TRBV3-1 with TRBJ2-4, with a possible D match to TRBD1 (5 bases). Per germline, CDR1 LGHDT and CDR2 YNNKEL (reference sequence). CDR3 length equals 17 residues. V was trimmed by 2 bases and J by 0 bases, leaving 14 bases between them. The CDR3 protein is CASSQFTGLLAKNIQYF. CDR3 DNA: TGTGCCAGCAGCCAATTCACAGGCCTCCTAGCCAAAAACATTCAGTACTTC.

The chain has TRBV20-1 and TRBJ2-3, with D possibly TRBD1 on 6 matching bases. Per the germline V gene, CDR1 is DFQATT and CDR2 is SNEGSKA (reference sequence). The CDR3 covers 15 residues. Trimming stripped 3 bases from V and 1 base from J, with 14 bases between. In DNA form, the CDR3 reads TGCAGTGCTAGCAGGGGAATCTCAGGCACAGATACGCAGTATTTT. It is translated as CSASRGISGTDTQYF.

The genes are TRBV20-1 and TRBJ1-2; D possibly corresponds to TRBD1 (5 bases). Trimming left V 3 bases short and J 3 bases short, with 11 bases between. The germline gives CDR1 DFQATT, CDR2 SNEGSKA (reference sequence). The CDR3 runs to 13 residues. Here the CDR3 DNA reads TGCAGTGCTAGGGCCACAGGCCACTATGGCTACACCTTC. It translates to CSARATGHYGYTF.

The chain employs TRBV10-3 and TRBJ1-1; D might be TRBD1 (6 bases). The CDR3 is made up of 13 amino acids. Germline-derived CDR1 and CDR2 are ENHRY and SYGVKD. V was shortened by 10 bases and J by 5 bases, with 17 bases between the two germline ends. The CDR3 coding sequence is TGTGCCACACAAGGGGGGGACGGAACTGAAGCTTTCTTT. Amino acids: CATQGGDGTEAFF.

This CDR3 is CASSLERWTHIGSGANVLTF. The CDR3 DNA reads as TGTGCCAGCAGCTTAGAAAGGTGGACACACATTGGGTCTGGGGCCAACGTCCTGACTTTC. V gene TRBV11-1 combines with J gene TRBJ2-6, with D perhaps TRBD1 (5 bases). There are 20 residues in the CDR3. The germline V gene encodes CDR1 SGHAT and CDR2 FQDESV (reference sequence). Between the trimmed V and J ends, which lost 1 base and 1 base, there was a span of 20 bases.

The rearrangement uses TRBV20-1 and TRBJ1-2; no definite D call. Between the trimmed V and J ends, which lost 2 bases and 4 bases, there was a span of 8 bases. CDR3 length: 12 amino acids. CDR1 DFQATT and CDR2 SNEGSKA come from the germline V gene (reference sequence). CDR3 residues: CSARTEPYGYTF. The CDR3 DNA reads TGCAGTGCTAGAACGGAACCCTATGGCTACACCTTC.

This chain joins TRBV3-1 and TRBJ1-2, with a tentative D call TRBD1 (5 bases). The CDR3 has 12 residues. Germline V gene data show CDR1 as LGHDT and CDR2 as YNNKEL (reference sequence). Trimming pared 1 base from V and 6 bases from J, leaving 6 bases between. The CDR3 loop reads CASSQGTHGYTF. In DNA form, the CDR3 reads TGTGCCAGCAGCCAAGGGACACATGGCTACACCTTC.

CDR3 coding DNA: TGTGCCAGCAGGCTCTCCTACGAGCAGTACTTC. Translating gives CASRLSYEQYF. The genes are TRBV2 and TRBJ2-7; unclear D gene. The ends were cut back, 6 bases at V and 0 bases at J, with 3 bases in the middle. The CDR3 covers 11 residues. The germline CDR1 and CDR2 sequences are SNHLY and FYNNEI.

The V and J genes are TRBV30 and TRBJ2-6; no reliable D call. The CDR3 length is 14 residues. Germline V gene lookup returns CDR1 GTSNPN and CDR2 SVGIG (reference sequence). Between the trimmed V and J ends, which lost 4 bases and 0 bases, there was a span of 7 bases. CDR3 loop: CAWIRGSGANVLTF. CDR3 bases: TGTGCCTGGATCCGTGGCTCTGGGGCCAACGTCCTGACTTTC.